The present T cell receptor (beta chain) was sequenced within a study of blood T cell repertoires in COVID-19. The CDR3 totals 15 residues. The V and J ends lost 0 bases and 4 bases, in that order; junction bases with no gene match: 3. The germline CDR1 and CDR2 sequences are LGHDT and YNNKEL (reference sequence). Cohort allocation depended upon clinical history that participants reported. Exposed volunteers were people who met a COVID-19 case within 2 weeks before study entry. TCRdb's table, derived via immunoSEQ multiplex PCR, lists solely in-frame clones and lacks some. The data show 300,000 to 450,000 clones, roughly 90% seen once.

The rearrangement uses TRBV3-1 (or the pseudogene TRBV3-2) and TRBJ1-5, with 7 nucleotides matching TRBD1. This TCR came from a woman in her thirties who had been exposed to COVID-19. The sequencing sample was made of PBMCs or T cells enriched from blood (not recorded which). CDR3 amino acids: CASSQDGTENQPQHF. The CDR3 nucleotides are TGTGCCAGCAGCCAAGATGGGACAGAAAATCAGCCCCAGCATTTT.